These 13 T cell receptor beta chains were all obtained from the same sample, sequenced in a study of T-cell memory formation after mild COVID-19 (dated by TCRdb to the early 2020s). The library was produced with 5' RACE. The sequencing machine was an Illumina NovaSeq 6000. TCRdb reworked the public reads: Q25 trimming with fastp, MiXCR clone assembly, productive beta chains retained. Merged by CDR3 protein, the rows form single entries marked with the most common genes and DNA. The sample records 550,000 to 650,000 distinct CDR3 sequences, 17% of which are singletons. The ten largest clones take up about 8.6% of the sample. Sample: PBMCs or a T cell subset sorted from them (not recorded which). Source of these receptors: an adult woman who had mild COVID-19 (a few samples of this study predate the infection). The sample titles of this study are shuffled in the database, so cell type and time point are left out; the donor was told from shared clones.

V usage is TRBV24-1 and J usage is TRBJ2-5; D might be TRBD1 (6 bases). The CDR3 runs 13 residues. Germline CDR1 reads KGHDR; CDR2 reads SFDVKD. Trimming stripped 6 bases from V and 0 bases from J, with 7 bases between. The CDR3 sequence: CATSQGNQETQYF. In nucleotides, the CDR3 is TGTGCCACCAGTCAGGGGAACCAAGAGACCCAGTACTTC.

This clonotype was observed a handful of times. V usage is TRBV7-3 and J usage is TRBJ2-7; D remains unclear. Trimming cost V 0 bases and J 2 bases, with 8 bases left between them. Germline V CDR1 and CDR2: SGHTA, FQGTGA. The CDR3 is 14 amino acids. The CDR3 bases are TGTGCCAGCAGCTTAACAGGGCCAACCTACGAGCAGTACTTC. It translates to CASSLTGPTYEQYF.

This clonotype was picked up a small number of times. The rearrangement uses TRBV5-1 and TRBJ1-1; possible D gene TRBD1, 5 bases. CDR1 is SGHRS, CDR2 YFSETQ, per germline. CDR3 length: 15 amino acids. Trimming removed 2 bases at V and 1 base at J, with 12 bases between. The CDR3 protein is CASSFKTVGNTEAFF. The CDR3, as DNA: TGCGCCAGCAGCTTCAAGACAGTCGGGAACACTGAAGCTTTCTTT.

The V and J genes are TRBV6-5 and TRBJ2-2, with 7 bases aligning to TRBD1. Trimming at V came to 5 bases and at J to 4 bases, leaving 1 base not matched to a gene. The germline V gene has CDR1 MNHEY and CDR2 SVGAGI. The CDR3 is 13 residues long. The CDR3 DNA follows: TGTGCCAGCAGTAGGGGGCGCACCGGGGAGCTGTTTTTT. This gives the protein CASSRGRTGELFF.

This sequence joins TRBV4-1 and TRBJ2-3; TRBD2 is a possible D gene (6 bases). V lost 4 bases and J lost 9, with 17 bases in between. Per germline, CDR1 MGHRA and CDR2 YSYEKL. This CDR3 region has 14 residues. The CDR3 loop is CASSPRDSLGTQYF. The CDR3 coding sequence is TGCGCCAGCAGCCCAAGGGACTCCTTAGGGACGCAGTATTTT.

This clonotype has a handful of counts. V and J are TRBV13 and TRBJ1-2; D unclear. The CDR3 sequence is 13 residues long. CDR1 and CDR2 (germline): PRHDT, FYEKMQ (reference sequence). With 5 bases removed from V and 2 bases from J, the gap between germline ends came to 9 bases. As DNA, the CDR3 is TGTGCCAGCAGCCGAGACGGGAACTATGGCTACACCTTC. Translation gives CASSRDGNYGYTF.

This clonotype has just a few counts. The rearrangement joins TRBV29-1 to TRBJ2-3, with D possibly TRBD1 on 5 matching bases. Germline lookup yields CDR1 SQVTM and CDR2 ANQGSEA. This CDR3 has 12 residues. Trimming took 6 bases from V and 0 from J, leaving 7 bases between them. CDR3 sequence reads: CSVRQSTDTQYF. Here the CDR3 DNA reads TGCAGCGTCCGACAGAGCACAGATACGCAGTATTTT.

The chain has TRBV12-3 or TRBV12-4 and TRBJ1-3; tentatively, D is TRBD1 (6 bases). The CDR3 has 15 residues. V was shortened by 3 bases and J by 2 bases, with 11 bases between the two germline ends. The CDR3 bases are TGTGCCAGCAGTTTCCCATCAGGGGCTGGAAACACCATATATTTT. Translating gives CASSFPSGAGNTIYF.

This chain links TRBV12-3 or TRBV12-4 with TRBJ1-1; perhaps TRBD1 as D (5 bases). The germline V and J ends were trimmed by 3 bases and 0 bases, with 14 bases remaining between them. The CDR3 has 16 amino acids. This CDR3 is CASSFRQGRMNTEAFF. CDR3 nucleotide sequence: TGTGCCAGCAGTTTTCGGCAGGGACGCATGAACACTGAAGCTTTCTTT.

This clonotype appeared a few times. The chain has TRBV15 and TRBJ2-7; either TRBD1 or TRBD2 may supply D (5 bases each). V was shortened by 1 base and J by 2 bases, with 9 bases between the two germline ends. The CDR3 is 14 residues long. Germline values: CDR1 LNHNV, CDR2 YYDKDF (reference sequence). The CDR3 here is CATSRARGPYEQYF. CDR3 coding DNA: TGTGCCACCAGCAGAGCGAGGGGTCCCTACGAGCAGTACTTC.

This clonotype was detected a few times. The rearrangement uses TRBV9 and TRBJ2-6; 10 nucleotides agree with TRBD1. J was trimmed by 0 bases and V by 0 bases; bases with no gene match: 0. The germline gives CDR1 SGDLS, CDR2 YYNGEE. This CDR3 is built from 17 residues. Here the CDR3 reads CASSVGTGGSGANVLTF. Written as DNA, the CDR3 is TGTGCCAGCAGCGTAGGGACAGGGGGCTCTGGGGCCAACGTCCTGACTTTC.

This chain joins TRBV3-1 and TRBJ2-1; 14 bases line up with TRBD2. The J segment lost 7 bases and the V segment lost 4 bases, leaving 6 bases of the junction unmatched. There are 16 residues in the CDR3. Looked up from germline, CDR1 is LGHDT and CDR2 is YNNKEL (reference sequence). The CDR3 DNA sequence: TGTGCCAGCAGCCCTTGGACTAGCGGGAGGTTGAATGAGCAGTTCTTC. Its translation is CASSPWTSGRLNEQFF.

The V and J genes are TRBV9 and TRBJ1-1; maybe TRBD1 (6 bases). Germline CDR1 is SGDLS and CDR2 is YYNGEE. Trimming pared 0 bases from V and 1 base from J, leaving 7 bases between. The CDR3 runs to 14 residues. CDR3 region: CASSVGQENTEAFF. CDR3 DNA sequence: TGTGCCAGCAGCGTAGGACAGGAGAACACTGAAGCTTTCTTT.